This T cell receptor (beta chain) was identified in a study of T cell repertoires in cytomegalovirus infection. This clonotype was seen at least ten times. CDR1 is MDHEN and CDR2 is SYDVKM in the germline V gene. V dropped 7 bases and J dropped 4; count of bases not matched to a gene: 6. The CDR3 is 14 residues long. MiXCR, applied by TCRdb to the reads, yields one record per CDR3 protein. The table records over 450,000 distinct CDR3 sequences, about 11% of them present only once. The TCR was taken from a human donor in good health (CMV status not recorded). Some clones in this sample may be carry-over from other donors' samples. The specimen sequenced was PBMCs. V and J are TRBV28 and TRBJ1-5; 8 nucleotides align to TRBD1. This CDR3 is CASTRTGPNQPQHF. The CDR3 DNA follows: TGTGCCAGCACCCGGACAGGGCCTAATCAGCCCCAGCATTTT. Combining the CDR3 with reference TRBV28 and TRBJ1-5 gives the whole variable domain DVKVTQSSRYLVKRTGEKVFLECVQDMDHENMFWYRQDPGLGLRLIYFSYDVKMKEKGDIPEGYSVSREKKERFSLILESASTNQTSMYLCASTRTGPNQPQHFGDGTRLSIL.